Below, 28 T cell receptor beta chains from the same sample are listed, as sequenced in a study of blood T cells in healthy people across ages. The use of a sample-barcoded 5' primer and a J-beta primer mix characterized a second PCR of 7 to 11 cycles. MiXCR was run by TCRdb on the 5' RACE reads, yielding one entry per CDR3 protein. This sample has 650,000 to 900,000 distinct CDR3 sequences; around 62% occur once, and the top ten carry about a quarter. The sequencing input was blood. The receptors here all came from a man aged 30 to 39 in good health.

V gene TRBV12-3 or TRBV12-4 combines with J gene TRBJ1-2, with D maybe TRBD1 (6 bases). There are 14 residues in the CDR3. The germline V and J ends were trimmed by 5 bases and 4 bases, with 14 bases remaining between them. The CDR3 nucleotides read TGTGCCAGCAGTGATACAGGGTCCTCCTATGGCTACACCTTC. This encodes CASSDTGSSYGYTF.

A few counts support this clonotype. In nucleotides, the CDR3 is TGTGCCAGCAGCTTAGTACGATACAATGAGCAGTTCTTC. Translating gives CASSLVRYNEQFF. V is TRBV7-2 and J is TRBJ2-1; no reliable D call. The V gene's germline CDR1 is SGHTA and CDR2 FQGNSA. This CDR3 spans 13 amino acids. The V end was cut by 1 base, the J end by 4 bases, with 5 bases between.

The rearrangement uses TRBV7-2 and TRBJ2-3; unclear D gene. The CDR3 is 14 residues long. The V gene's germline CDR1 is SGHTA and CDR2 FQGNSA. V shed 5 bases and J shed 7 bases, with 16 bases lying between them. CDR3 nucleotide sequence: TGTGCCAGCAGCCAGATTGCGAATATACATACGCAGTATTTT. It yields the protein CASSQIANIHTQYF.

The chain combines TRBV20-1 with TRBJ2-5; 7 bases map to TRBD2. V lost 0 bases to trimming and J lost 4 bases; unmatched junction nucleotides: 11. Germline CDR1 and CDR2: DFQATT and SNEGSKA (reference sequence). This CDR3 contains 16 residues. The CDR3: CSARDMGSPGGETQYF. As DNA, the CDR3 is TGCAGTGCTAGAGATATGGGGTCGCCGGGGGGAGAGACCCAGTACTTC.

This clonotype was seen more than once but under ten times. The J gene is TRBJ2-3, the V gene TRBV20-1; 12 bases line up with TRBD2. CDR1 and CDR2 (germline): DFQATT, SNEGSKA (reference sequence). Trimming took 2 bases from V and 4 from J; bases not matched to a gene: 13. The CDR3 covers 18 residues. CDR3 amino acids: CSARPLLAGGELPDTQYF. DNA for the CDR3: TGCAGTGCTAGACCTCTTCTAGCGGGGGGGGAGCTCCCAGATACGCAGTATTTT.

In its sample, this clonotype was seen many times. The chain recombines TRBV20-1 with TRBJ2-1; D remains unclear. CDR1 DFQATT and CDR2 SNEGSKA come from the germline V gene (reference sequence). Deletions cut 5 bases from V and 9 bases from J, with 11 bases between. The CDR3 spans 11 residues. The CDR3 sequence: CSADLYLEQFF. The CDR3 coding sequence is TGCAGTGCTGACCTCTACCTTGAGCAGTTCTTC.

The rearrangement uses TRBV15 and TRBJ2-5, with TRBD2 matching 7 bases. The trim removed 5 bases at V and 0 bases at J, leaving 3 bases unmatched. The CDR3 runs to 14 residues. Looked up from germline, CDR1 is LNHNV and CDR2 is YYDKDF (reference sequence). CDR3 loop: CATSVRGDQETQYF. The DNA of the CDR3 is TGTGCCACCAGCGTACGGGGGGACCAAGAGACCCAGTACTTC.

The chain joins TRBV27 to TRBJ2-4; D is possibly TRBD1 (6 bases). The DNA end lines up better with TRBJ2-5; the J call may be wrong. The CDR3 has 13 amino acids. The germline V gene has CDR1 MNHEY and CDR2 SMNVEV (reference sequence). The CDR3 DNA follows: TGTGCCAGCAGTTTGGCCAGGGGAAAGACCCAGTACTTC. Amino acids: CASSLARGKTQYF.

The rearrangement uses TRBV28 and TRBJ2-3; 7 bases fit TRBD2. Germline assignment: CDR1 MDHEN and CDR2 SYDVKM. The CDR3 length is 15 residues. J gave up 2 bases and V 6 bases, and 8 bases lay outside the gene matches. The CDR3 region has the DNA TGTGCCAGCAGCGCGGGGGAGCGTAACACAGATACGCAGTATTTT. This codes for CASSAGERNTDTQYF. The whole variable domain, remainder taken from reference TRBV28 and TRBJ2-3, is DVKVTQSSRYLVKRTGEKVFLECVQDMDHENMFWYRQDPGLGLRLIYFSYDVKMKEKGDIPEGYSVSREKKERFSLILESASTNQTSMYLCASSAGERNTDTQYFGPGTRLTVL.

The chain employs TRBV20-1 and TRBJ1-2; D not certain. This CDR3 has 14 residues. Per the germline V gene, CDR1 is DFQATT and CDR2 is SNEGSKA (reference sequence). V was shortened by 3 bases and J by 5 bases, with 16 bases between the two germline ends. This chain's CDR3 is CSASYPSRGYGYTF. Written as DNA, the CDR3 is TGCAGTGCTAGTTACCCATCCCGAGGATATGGCTACACCTTC.

The J gene is TRBJ1-6, the V gene TRBV28, with D unclear. Germline CDR1 MDHEN, CDR2 SYDVKM. The CDR3 totals 12 residues. Between the trimmed V and J ends, which lost 8 bases and 9 bases, there was a span of 11 bases. In nucleotides, the CDR3 is TGTGCCAGCTCCGATTTTGGTTCACCCCTCCACTTT. It codes for CASSDFGSPLHF.

CDR3 protein: CASSLPPLESEQYF. DNA for the CDR3: TGTGCCAGCAGCTTACCCCCATTGGAGTCCGAGCAGTACTTC. The chain is built from TRBV7-9 and TRBJ2-7; D unclear. Germline assignment: CDR1 SEHNR and CDR2 FQNEAQ (reference sequence). The germline V and J ends were trimmed by 2 bases and 6 bases, with 14 bases remaining between them. The CDR3 consists of 14 residues.

This chain joins TRBV29-1 and TRBJ2-1; D call uncertain. The CDR3 covers 14 residues. The germline V gene has CDR1 SQVTM and CDR2 ANQGSEA. V gave up 7 bases and J gave up 4 bases, with 17 bases separating them. DNA of the CDR3: TGCAGCGCGGATCGGGCAGGCGCATACAATGAGCAGTTCTTC. Protein: CSADRAGAYNEQFF.

This clonotype was detected a few times. This rearrangement joins TRBV6-5 to TRBJ2-1; 9 bases agree with TRBD2. Germline values: CDR1 MNHEY, CDR2 SVGAGI. The junction had 7 bases not matched to a gene; V was cut back by 4 bases and J by 3 bases. The CDR3 is 16 residues long. The CDR3 loop is CASSSDGAGGYNEQFF. The DNA for the CDR3 is TGTGCCAGCAGTTCCGACGGAGCGGGGGGCTACAATGAGCAGTTCTTC.

The CDR3 loop reads CASSYSSNTYEQYF. The CDR3 DNA sequence: TGTGCCAGCAGTTACTCTAGTAATACCTACGAGCAGTACTTC. J is TRBJ2-7 and V is TRBV6-5; D remains unclear. Looked up from germline, CDR1 is MNHEY and CDR2 is SVGAGI. The length of the CDR3 is 14 residues. V dropped 0 bases and J dropped 2 bases, with 8 bases sitting between them.

This chain links TRBV9 with TRBJ2-1; no firm D call. CDR3 size: 14 residues. Deletions cut 3 bases from V and 3 bases from J, with 10 bases between. Looked up from germline, CDR1 is SGDLS and CDR2 is YYNGEE. CDR3 region: CASSARPGYNEQFF. The CDR3 nucleotides read TGTGCCAGCAGCGCCCGGCCCGGCTACAATGAGCAGTTCTTC.

This clonotype came up once. This chain links TRBV6-1 with TRBJ2-1; D is perhaps TRBD1 or TRBD2 (5 bases each). The CDR3 loop spans 14 amino acids. CDR1 is MNHNS and CDR2 is SASEGT in the germline V gene. Trimming stripped 4 bases from V and 4 bases from J, with 11 bases between. CDR3: CASSVEGPYNEQFF. The CDR3 DNA sequence: TGTGCCAGCAGTGTTGAGGGGCCTTACAATGAGCAGTTCTTC.

This chain uses TRBV7-2 with TRBJ2-1; 7 nucleotides align to TRBD1. The J call is in doubt because the DNA end fits TRBJ2-7 better. CDR1 and CDR2 (germline): SGHTA, FQGNSA. This CDR3 has 14 residues. The CDR3 DNA is TGTGCCAGCAGCGACTGGGGACAGTACTACGAGCAGTACTTC. This codes for CASSDWGQYYEQYF.

The chain uses TRBV5-1 and TRBJ2-2; D ambiguous. V dropped 4 bases and J dropped 1 base, with 5 bases sitting between them. The CDR3 is 13 amino acids. Germline loops: CDR1 SGHRS, CDR2 YFSETQ. The CDR3: CASSPENTGELFF. CDR3 nucleotide sequence: TGCGCCAGCAGCCCAGAGAACACCGGGGAGCTGTTTTTT.

The V gene is TRBV7-3, the J gene TRBJ2-2; TRBD2 aligns across 12 bases. With V trimmed by 2 bases and J by 6 bases, 4 bases remained unmatched. The germline CDR1 and CDR2 sequences are SGHTA and FQGTGA. The CDR3 contains 16 residues. This CDR3 reads CASSLLAGGQAGELFF. CDR3 DNA sequence: TGTGCCAGCAGCTTACTAGCGGGGGGGCAGGCCGGGGAGCTGTTTTTT.

This chain joins TRBV28 and TRBJ2-7, with 8 positions matching TRBD1. Germline-derived CDR1 and CDR2 are MDHEN and SYDVKM. The CDR3 has 13 residues. V was clipped by 5 bases and J by 6 bases; unmatched bases: 6. The CDR3 loop reads CASSPPDRGEQYF. CDR3 nucleotides: TGTGCCAGCAGTCCACCCGACAGGGGCGAGCAGTACTTC.

The chain joins TRBV2 to TRBJ1-2, with 7 bases aligning to TRBD1. The trim removed 4 bases at V and 2 bases at J, leaving 4 bases unmatched. There are 14 residues in the CDR3. From germline, CDR1 is SNHLY and CDR2 FYNNEI. In DNA, the CDR3 is TGTGCCAGCAGTGCCACAGGGGTAAACTATGGCTACACCTTC. Its translation is CASSATGVNYGYTF.

The chain recombines TRBV27 with TRBJ2-3; 8 positions agree with TRBD2. The CDR3 extends over 15 amino acids. V dropped 4 bases and J dropped 3; count of bases not matched to a gene: 6. CDR1 and CDR2 from the germline V gene are MNHEY and SMNVEV (reference sequence). For the CDR3, the DNA is TGTGCCAGCAGTTCCATAGCGGGGTTAACAGATACGCAGTATTTT. Protein product: CASSSIAGLTDTQYF.

The chain has TRBV5-1 and TRBJ2-5; maybe TRBD1 (6 bases). V lost 4 bases to trimming and J lost 11 bases, with 21 bases between them. CDR1 is SGHRS and CDR2 is YFSETQ in the germline V gene. CDR3 length equals 14 residues. This chain's CDR3 is CASSPGTTYNEQYF. CDR3 DNA: TGCGCCAGCAGCCCCGGGACAACGTACAATGAGCAGTACTTC. The full variable domain, its missing parts supplied by reference TRBV5-1 and TRBJ2-5, is KAGVTQTPRYLIKTRGQQVTLSCSPISGHRSVSWYQQTPGQGLQFLFEYFSETQRNKGNFPGRFSGRQFSNSRSEMNVSTLELGDSALYLCASSPGTTYNEQYFGPGTRLLVL.

The V gene is TRBV7-2, the J gene TRBJ2-1, with TRBD1 matching 7 bases. V trimming: 5 bases; J trimming: 0 bases; junction bases outside the gene matches: 7. The V gene's germline CDR1 is SGHTA and CDR2 FQGNSA. The CDR3 consists of 16 residues. CDR3 region: CASSASQGSSYNEQFF. The CDR3 DNA is TGTGCCAGCAGCGCATCACAGGGGAGCTCCTACAATGAGCAGTTCTTC.

This clonotype was detected once. CDR3 in amino acids: CASSLTLTGGSDTQYF. The CDR3 nucleotides are TGTGCCAGCAGCTTAACCCTTACAGGGGGCTCCGATACGCAGTATTTT. The chain employs TRBV7-3 and TRBJ2-3, with 9 bases lining up with TRBD1. The CDR3 runs 16 residues. Per germline, CDR1 SGHTA and CDR2 FQGTGA. Losses at the gene ends were 0 bases for V and 6 bases for J; bases not matched to a gene: 7.

V and J are TRBV4-1 and TRBJ2-1; 9 bases agree with TRBD2. Germline V gene lookup returns CDR1 MGHRA and CDR2 YSYEKL. Unmatched junction bases numbered 13, after V lost 3 bases and J lost 7 bases. The CDR3 sequence is 17 residues long. The CDR3 sequence is CASSQSRPAGGLNEQFF. The CDR3 DNA reads as TGCGCCAGCAGCCAGTCCCGACCGGCGGGGGGGCTAAATGAGCAGTTCTTC.

The chain carries TRBV10-3 and TRBJ2-5; 9 bases fit TRBD2. V lost 5 bases to trimming and J lost 2 bases; unmatched junction nucleotides: 3. Per the germline V gene, CDR1 is ENHRY and CDR2 is SYGVKD. The CDR3 runs 14 residues. CDR3 residues: CAISNSGSQETQYF. CDR3 DNA sequence: TGTGCCATCAGTAATAGCGGGAGTCAAGAGACCCAGTACTTC.